These T cell receptor beta chains were read from a single sample in a study of post-analysis software for immune sequencing data. TCRdb ran MiXCR on the PCR reads and lists one entry per CDR3 protein. The sample lists about 460,000 distinct CDR3 sequences, less than 45% seen once, with about 12% in the top ten. The sample taken for sequencing was blood. The receptors here all came from a girl under 18 with multiple sclerosis. The CDR3 runs from the conserved cysteine through the conserved F or W. The D gene is left open where the match is weak. Rows may omit the clone size; those that give it use once, few, many or a size class.

TRBV12-3/TRBV12-4	TRBJ2-1	TRBD1	14	few	TGTGCCAGCAGTACTCTACAGGGGGCGAATGAGCAGTTCTTC	CASSTLQGANEQFF
TRBV5-1	TRBJ2-3	TRBD2	16	-	TGCGCCAGCAGCTTGGGGGGGGGACCCAGGACGGATACGCAGTATTTT	CASSLGGGPRTDTQYF
TRBV15	TRBJ2-7	TRBD2	15	-	TGTGCCACCAGCAGAGTGGGTAGCGGGGGCTACGAGCAGTACTTC	CATSRVGSGGYEQYF
TRBV15	TRBJ2-5	-	13	many	TGTGCCACCAGCAGAGATTTGGGGGAGACCCAGTACTTC	CATSRDLGETQYF
TRBV2	TRBJ2-4	-	11	few	TGTGCCAGCAGTGAAGACACCTCGCGGTACTTC	CASSEDTSRYF
TRBV20-1	TRBJ2-5	-	11	-	TGCAGTGCTAGCCCAGGGGAGACCCAGTACTTC	CSASPGETQYF
TRBV7-9	TRBJ1-5	-	14	-	TGTGCCAGCCACTCCTACCCAGGGCATCAGCCCCAGCATTTT	CASHSYPGHQPQHF
TRBV18	TRBJ2-5	TRBD1	14	-	TGTGCCAGCTCACGACAGGGGGTTCAAGAGACCCAGTACTTC	CASSRQGVQETQYF
TRBV2	TRBJ2-5	-	15	once	TGTGCCAGCCGCTATCGGACTCTAGGGGGGGAGACCCAGTACTTC	CASRYRTLGGETQYF
TRBV15	TRBJ1-2	-	13	-	TGTGCCACCAGCAGGGCCGAACGGGGAGGCTACACCTTC	CATSRAERGGYTF
TRBV7-9	TRBJ2-7	TRBD2	16	-	TGTGCCAGCAGCCGGACTAGCGGGAGCCCTACTTACGAGCAGTACTTC	CASSRTSGSPTYEQYF
TRBV5-1	TRBJ2-7	TRBD2	15	-	TGCGCCAGCAGCGACGGACTAGCGGGTAACTACGAGCAGTACTTC	CASSDGLAGNYEQYF
TRBV4-3	TRBJ2-7	TRBD1	14	-	TGCGCCAGCAGCCAATCGTCAGGGGGCTACGAGCAGTACTTC	CASSQSSGGYEQYF
TRBV25-1	TRBJ2-7	-	15	few	TGTGCCAGCAGTGAATATAAGGCAGCCGCCTACGAGCAGTACTTC	CASSEYKAAAYEQYF
TRBV6-5	TRBJ1-1	-	13	few	TGTGCCAGCACCGTACAGGGTGCCACTGAAGCTTTCTTT	CASTVQGATEAFF
TRBV6-6	TRBJ2-7	-	13	-	TGTGCCAGCAGCAGAGACAGCCAATACGAGCAGTACTTC	CASSRDSQYEQYF
TRBV15	TRBJ1-1	TRBD1	14	-	TGTGCCACCAGCAAGAACAGGGGGCGGAGTGAAGCTTTCTTT	CATSKNRGRSEAFF
TRBV20-1	TRBJ2-3	TRBD2	15	few	TGCAGTGCTCGAGGACTAGCGGGAGGATCAGATACGCAGTATTTT	CSARGLAGGSDTQYF
TRBV20-1	TRBJ1-5	-	14	-	TGCAGTGCTAAGCAGGGGCATAGCAATCAGCCCCAGCATTTT	CSAKQGHSNQPQHF
TRBV5-1	TRBJ2-5	TRBD1	14	many	TGCGCCAGCAGCTCCGGACAGGGGAGGGAGACCCAGTACTTC	CASSSGQGRETQYF
TRBV7-2	TRBJ2-1	TRBD2	14	-	TGTGCCAGCAGCTGGTCTAGCGGGACCAATGAGCAGTTCTTC	CASSWSSGTNEQFF
TRBV12-3/TRBV12-4	TRBJ1-5	-	14	-	TGTGCCAGCAGTTTCCCCCCCAGCAATCAGCCCCAGCATTTT	CASSFPPSNQPQHF
TRBV11-2	TRBJ2-5	-	15	-	TGTGCCAGCAGCTCCGCCGGGACCCTAATGAAGACCCAGTACTTC	CASSSAGTLMKTQYF
TRBV5-1	TRBJ2-5	TRBD2	18	-	TGCGCCAGCAGCCGTCAGTTCCCGGGAGGCACACTCCAAGAGACCCAGTACTTC	CASSRQFPGGTLQETQYF
TRBV20-1	TRBJ2-3	TRBD2	15	-	TGCAGTGCTGTGACAGCGGGGCTTAGCACAGATACGCAGTATTTT	CSAVTAGLSTDTQYF
TRBV3-1	TRBJ2-7	TRBD2	17	-	TGTGCCAGCAGCCAAGAGATAATCCTAGCGGGGTCCTACGAGCAGTACTTC	CASSQEIILAGSYEQYF
TRBV19	TRBJ2-7	-	14	-	TGTGCCAGTAAGACGGAAGCTGGCTCCTACGAGCAGTACTTC	CASKTEAGSYEQYF
TRBV4-1	TRBJ1-1	TRBD1	15	-	TGCGCCAGCAGCCAAAGACAGGGACTGAACACTGAAGCTTTCTTT	CASSQRQGLNTEAFF
TRBV28	TRBJ1-1	-	14	-	TGTGCCAGCAGTTCTACAGCGCCGTATACTGAAGCTTTCTTT	CASSSTAPYTEAFF
TRBV12-3/TRBV12-4	TRBJ2-7	-	15	once	TGTGCCAGCAGTTTCGGCACGGGAGTAAGGTACGAGCAGTACTTC	CASSFGTGVRYEQYF
TRBV2	TRBJ2-7	TRBD1	16	few	TGTGCCAGCAGTAAAGGGGAACAGGGGCCCTTCTACGAGCAGTACTTC	CASSKGEQGPFYEQYF
TRBV28	TRBJ2-7	-	14	few	TGTGCCAGCAGTTTAGATCCGGGTGGCCACGAGCAGTACTTC	CASSLDPGGHEQYF
TRBV12-3/TRBV12-4	TRBJ2-3	-	15	-	TGTGCCAGCAGTATAGGGGGACTGCGCACAGATGCGCAGTATTTT	CASSIGGLRTDAQYF
TRBV20-1	TRBJ1-6	-	15	-	TGCAGTGCCCCCGGGGGCCAGGGGAATTATTCACCCCTCCACTTT	CSAPGGQGNYSPLHF
TRBV2	TRBJ2-7	TRBD1	15	-	TGTGCCAGCAAGTACCGGGACAGGGGTTCCAACGAGCAGTACTTC	CASKYRDRGSNEQYF
TRBV7-3	TRBJ2-7	-	15	few	TGTGCCAGCAGTGTCCAGTCAGGACCCTCCTACGAGCAGTACTTC	CASSVQSGPSYEQYF
TRBV28	TRBJ2-7	-	15	few	TGTGCCAGCAGTACCCTTGGACGGAAAACCCACGAGCAGTACTTC	CASSTLGRKTHEQYF
TRBV5-1	TRBJ2-7	TRBD2	15	-	TGCGCCAGCAGCCCCAGGGCGGGAGAAGTATCCGAGCAGTACTTC	CASSPRAGEVSEQYF
TRBV7-6	TRBJ2-6	-	13	few	TGTGCCAGCAGCGGGGAGTTGGCCAACGTCCTGACTTTC	CASSGELANVLTF
TRBV20-1	TRBJ1-6	-	14	-	TGCAGTGCTAGAGATCGCGCGAGTAATTCACCCCTCCACTTT	CSARDRASNSPLHF